These T cell receptor beta chains were read from a single sample in a study of T cells in Graves' hyperthyroidism and ophthalmopathy. TCRdb passed the multiplex PCR reads through MiXCR, listing each CDR3 protein once. Counted here are hundreds of thousands of distinct CDR3 sequences, about 15% occurring once; the ten biggest clones make up roughly 13%. Sequencing input: blood. The receptor source for this set is a man between 18 and 29 years old with Graves' ophthalmopathy. CDR3s include the opening cysteine and the closing phenylalanine or tryptophan. The D gene is left open where the match is weak. Not all rows give a size; the values are once, few, many and, for expanded clones, a class.

- | - | TRBJ1-4 | TRBV19 | TGTGCCAGTGAAGAGGGGGCAACTAATGAAAAACTGTTTTTT | CASEEGATNEKLFF
- | - | TRBJ2-2 | TRBV27 | TGTGCCAGCAGTTTAGAGGCCCCGGGCACCGGGGAGCTGTTTTTT | CASSLEAPGTGELFF
TRBD1 | few | TRBJ1-2 | TRBV5-1 | TGCGCCAGCAGCCTCGGGACAGAAGGCGGCTACACCTTC | CASSLGTEGGYTF
- | many | TRBJ2-7 | TRBV2 | TGTGCCAGCAGTATAAGCGGAACCTACGAGCAGTACTTC | CASSISGTYEQYF
TRBD1 | many | TRBJ2-3 | TRBV12-3/TRBV12-4 | TGTGCCAGCAGACCACATACAGGGGGCCGTGGCACAGATACGCAGTATTTT | CASRPHTGGRGTDTQYF
TRBD2 | - | TRBJ2-7 | TRBV5-1 | TGCGCCAGCAGCTTTAGCGGGGACTCCTACGAGCAGTACTTC | CASSFSGDSYEQYF
TRBD1 | once | TRBJ1-1 | TRBV11-3 | TGTGCCAGCGGCCAAGATTGGGGTGACAGGGACTCTGAAGCTTTCTTT | CASGQDWGDRDSEAFF
- | many | TRBJ2-3 | TRBV10-1 | TGCGCCAGCAGTGAGTCGGGGAATTTGGGGTGGACAGATACGCAGTATTTT | CASSESGNLGWTDTQYF
- | - | TRBJ2-2 | TRBV6-5 | TGTGCCAGCAGTTACACGGACAGGAACACCGGGGAGCTGTTTTTT | CASSYTDRNTGELFF
- | - | TRBJ2-6 | TRBV6-5 | TGTGCCAGCAGTTACTCAAAAACTATCGCCAACGTCCTGACTTTC | CASSYSKTIANVLTF
- | - | TRBJ1-4 | TRBV5-1 | TGCGCCAGCAGCGTCACCGGGACTGATGAAAAACTGTTTTTT | CASSVTGTDEKLFF
TRBD2 | many | TRBJ2-1 | TRBV7-3 | TGTGCCAGCAGAGCCCCACTAGCGGGAGGCCACAATGAGCAGTTCTTC | CASRAPLAGGHNEQFF
TRBD1 | many | TRBJ2-1 | TRBV28 | TGTGCCAGCAGCCCAGAAGGACAGGGGGCCAACAATGAGCAGTTCTTC | CASSPEGQGANNEQFF
- | few | TRBJ1-2 | TRBV13 | TGTGCCAGCAGCTTAGAGGCCCGCAGGGTTAACTATGGCTACACCTTC | CASSLEARRVNYGYTF
- | - | TRBJ1-4 | TRBV7-9 | TGTGCCAGCAGCTCCCTGGACGGTGCAACTAATGAAAAACTGTTTTTT | CASSSLDGATNEKLFF